A single sample gave rise to the 28 T cell receptor beta chains below, sequenced in a study of T cells in Graves' hyperthyroidism and ophthalmopathy. Template material for amplifying TCR beta CDR3 regions consisted of RNA transcripts. HTBI primers were employed in a first-round RT-PCR of the TCR CDR3. One entry per CDR3 protein, called by TCRdb with MiXCR from the multiplex PCR reads. The sample consists of about 320,000 distinct CDR3 sequences, roughly 17% of them appearing once. Material: blood. Source of these receptors: a man aged 25-45 years with Graves' hyperthyroidism.

This clonotype was recorded at least ten times. The J gene is TRBJ1-3, the V gene TRBV19; no reliable D call. The CDR3 runs 11 residues. Germline V gives CDR1 LNHDA, CDR2 SQIVND (reference sequence). V was pared by 5 bases and J by 3 bases, with 2 bases between. CDR3 in amino acids: CASSYGNTIYF. CDR3 sequence (DNA): TGTGCCAGTAGTTATGGAAACACCATATATTTT.

A few counts support this clonotype. The chain is built from TRBV12-5 and TRBJ2-5, with D unclear. This CDR3 has 13 amino acids. V was trimmed by 2 bases and J by 4 bases, leaving 8 bases between them. Germline V CDR1 and CDR2: LGHNT, FRNRAP. The chain's CDR3 is CASGLRQAETQYF. The DNA of the CDR3 is TGTGCTAGTGGTTTGAGGCAGGCAGAGACCCAGTACTTC.

About this clonotype itself: A single base separates this from a much larger clone, so it may be a read error. V is TRBV12-3 or TRBV12-4 and J is TRBJ2-1; D remains unclear. This CDR3 is 14 amino acids long. Trimming left V 1 base short and J 5 bases short, with 9 bases between. The CDR3 DNA reads TGTGCCAGCAGTTTAGATGCATCTCACAATGAGCAGTTCTTC. It yields the protein CASSLDASHNEQFF.

This clonotype was detected only a few times. Possible read error: a much larger clone is one base away. J is TRBJ2-3 and V is TRBV11-2; no clear D. Germline V gene sequence: CDR1 SGHAT, CDR2 FQNNGV. This CDR3 contains 14 residues. The CDR3 nucleotides read TGTGCCAGCAGGTCGGGTCCTCCCACAGATACGCAGTGTTTT. Translated, it gives CASRSGPPTDTQCF. Combining the CDR3 with reference TRBV11-2 and TRBJ2-3 gives the whole variable domain EAGVAQSPRYKIIEKRQSVAFWCNPISGHATLYWYQQILGQGPKLLIQFQNNGVVDDSQLPKDRFSAERLKGVDSTLKIQPAKLEDSAVYLCASRSGPPTDTQCFGPGTRLTVL.

This clonotype has more than one count but fewer than ten. The V and J genes are TRBV12-3 or TRBV12-4 and TRBJ1-5; no reliable D call. The V and J ends lost 4 bases and 1 base respectively, with 5 bases between them. The CDR3 runs 13 residues. For the CDR3, the DNA is TGTGCCAGCAGTTCCCTAAGCAATCAGCCCCAGCATTTT. Translated: CASSSLSNQPQHF.

The table lists this clonotype with many counts. V and J are TRBV11-1 and TRBJ2-3, with 9 bases matching TRBD1. Per germline, CDR1 SGHAT and CDR2 FQDESV (reference sequence). CDR3 length: 14 amino acids. V lost 4 bases and J lost 6; bases outside the gene matches: 5. The CDR3, as DNA: TGTGCCAGCAGCTCCTCTGACAGGGGGGATACGCAGTATTTT. This encodes CASSSSDRGDTQYF.

This clonotype was counted ten times or more. This sequence joins TRBV20-1 and TRBJ2-5; the D is unclear. CDR1 and CDR2 (germline): DFQATT, SNEGSKA (reference sequence). Trimming shortened V by 1 base and J by 13 bases, and 13 bases separated the two germline ends. CDR3 length equals 11 residues. CDR3 region: CSARGGISGYF. As DNA, the CDR3 is TGCAGTGCTAGAGGGGGAATATCCGGGTACTTC.

This clonotype was counted many times. The DNA for the CDR3 is TGTGCCAGCAGCGAGGTTTCTAGCGGGAGTCGTGAGCAGTTCTTC. The encoded protein is CASSEVSSGSREQFF. The chain couples TRBV6-1 to TRBJ2-1, with TRBD2 matching 10 bases. In germline, CDR1 is MNHNS, CDR2 SASEGT. After removal of 6 bases from V and 9 bases from J, the junction contained 11 bases not matched to a gene. There are 15 residues in the CDR3.

The chain has TRBV9 and TRBJ1-4; D is undetermined. CDR1 and CDR2 (germline): SGDLS, YYNGEE. The CDR3 covers 16 residues. Trimming left V 0 bases short and J 10 bases short, with 19 bases between. The CDR3 nucleotides are TGTGCCAGCAGCGTAGATGAGTCAGGCCCGTCGCGAAAACTGTTTTTT. It encodes CASSVDESGPSRKLFF.

This clonotype occurred many times. The chain combines TRBV25-1 with TRBJ2-5, with TRBD1 matching over 7 bases. Germline V gene data show CDR1 as MGHDK and CDR2 as SYGVNS. CDR3 length: 15 residues. Trimming cost V 4 bases and J 4 bases; bases outside gene matches: 9. The CDR3 sequence is CASSAQPGQPETQYF. The CDR3 nucleotides read TGTGCCAGCAGTGCCCAGCCGGGACAGCCAGAGACCCAGTACTTC.

This clonotype was recorded many times. The V gene is TRBV20-1, the J gene TRBJ2-3; D unresolved. CDR3 length equals 17 residues. Germline V gene data show CDR1 as DFQATT and CDR2 as SNEGSKA (reference sequence). V shed 0 bases and J shed 1 base, with 17 bases lying between them. CDR3 residues: CSARDQIAKLGTDTQYF. The CDR3 nucleotides read TGCAGTGCTAGAGACCAAATTGCGAAGCTAGGCACAGATACGCAGTATTTT.

There are many counts of this clonotype. The chain recombines TRBV12-3 or TRBV12-4 with TRBJ1-4; D call uncertain. This CDR3 is 14 amino acids long. Between the trimmed V and J ends, which lost 3 bases and 2 bases, there was a span of 7 bases. CDR3 coding DNA: TGTGCCAGCAGTTTGGTGGGGACTAATGAAAAACTGTTTTTT. It translates to CASSLVGTNEKLFF.

In its sample, this clonotype was seen a few times. This chain links TRBV25-1 with TRBJ1-1; tentatively, D is TRBD1 (5 bases). Germline V CDR1 and CDR2: MGHDK, SYGVNS. The CDR3 loop spans 11 amino acids. Trimming took 4 bases from V and 8 from J, leaving 8 bases between them. Here the CDR3 reads CASSGRDEAFF. For the CDR3, the DNA is TGTGCCAGCAGTGGCCGGGACGAAGCTTTCTTT.

The table lists this clonotype with many counts. The rearrangement uses TRBV20-1 and TRBJ2-5; the D is unclear. This CDR3 has 11 residues. Trimming pared 0 bases from V and 5 bases from J, leaving 4 bases between. Germline V gene data show CDR1 as DFQATT and CDR2 as SNEGSKA (reference sequence). CDR3 amino acids: CSARDRETQYF. As DNA, the CDR3 is TGCAGTGCTAGAGATCGGGAGACCCAGTACTTC.

This sequence joins TRBV10-2 and TRBJ1-5; a possible D gene is TRBD1 (5 bases). CDR3 length equals 13 residues. In germline, CDR1 is WSHSY, CDR2 SAAADI. V lost 5 bases and J 9 bases, leaving 14 bases between the germline ends. The CDR3 nucleotides are TGCGCCAGCAGTCGACAGCACCGATCGCCCCAGCATTTT. Translation gives CASSRQHRSPQHF.

This clonotype showed up many times. The chain carries TRBV11-3 and TRBJ2-1; D possibly uses TRBD1 or TRBD2 (5 bases each). Trimming removed 4 bases from V and 0 bases from J, with 13 bases in between. The CDR3 sequence is 16 residues long. Germline CDR1 is SGHNT and CDR2 is YENEEA. CDR3 nucleotide sequence: TGTGCCAGCAGCTCCTTAGGGGAGAGCTCCTACAATGAGCAGTTCTTC. Protein sequence: CASSSLGESSYNEQFF.

This clonotype showed up just a few times. The J gene is TRBJ2-5, the V gene TRBV5-1, with 14 bases lining up with TRBD2. CDR1 is SGHRS and CDR2 is YFSETQ in the germline V gene. The V and J ends lost 4 bases and 5 bases, in that order; junction bases with no gene match: 7. The CDR3 has 16 amino acids. The CDR3 DNA is TGCGCCAGCAGCGGAAGACTAGCGGGAGGGAGGGAGACCCAGTACTTC. Protein sequence: CASSGRLAGGRETQYF.

This clonotype was picked up many times. The chain is built from TRBV30 and TRBJ2-7; D unclear. This CDR3 region has 11 residues. The V gene's germline CDR1 is GTSNPN and CDR2 SVGIG (reference sequence). V was pared by 4 bases and J by 3 bases, with 7 bases between. In DNA form, the CDR3 reads TGTGCCTGGATCAGTGGCTACGAGCAGTACTTC. It translates to CAWISGYEQYF.

This clonotype was counted a few times. The rearrangement joins TRBV20-1 to TRBJ2-1, with 10 bases lining up with TRBD2. J was trimmed by 5 bases and V by 5 bases; bases with no gene match: 9. Germline CDR1 and CDR2: DFQATT and SNEGSKA (reference sequence). There are 15 residues in the CDR3. This chain's CDR3 is CSADSTSGVDNEQFF. The CDR3 DNA is TGCAGTGCTGATTCTACTAGCGGGGTAGACAATGAGCAGTTCTTC.

This clonotype has at least ten counts. The CDR3 bases are TGTGCCAGCAGTTTGGGTACCCCCCCACATTCACCCCTCCACTTT. Residues: CASSLGTPPHSPLHF. The rearrangement links TRBV27 to TRBJ1-6, with D unclear. The V end was cut by 3 bases, the J end by 8 bases, with 14 bases between. This CDR3 contains 15 residues. Germline assignment: CDR1 MNHEY and CDR2 SMNVEV (reference sequence).

This clonotype was counted ten times or more. The chain is built from TRBV12-3 or TRBV12-4 and TRBJ2-2; 9 nucleotides match TRBD2. The CDR3 is made up of 13 amino acids. The ends lost 3 bases at V and 8 bases at J; junction bases unmatched: 1. CDR3 DNA sequence: TGTGCCAGCAGTTTGGGACTAGCTGGGGAGCTGTTTTTT. It is translated as CASSLGLAGELFF.

In this sample, this clonotype turned up many times. This rearrangement joins TRBV19 to TRBJ2-2, with no clear D. There are 11 residues in the CDR3. Germline lookup yields CDR1 LNHDA and CDR2 SQIVND (reference sequence). Trimming cost V 9 bases and J 6 bases, with 8 bases left between them. In nucleotides, the CDR3 is TGTGCCAGCCAGATGGCCGGGGAGCTGTTTTTT. Its protein product is CASQMAGELFF.

The chain links TRBV20-1 to TRBJ2-7, with 7 bases that match TRBD2. Germline V gives CDR1 DFQATT, CDR2 SNEGSKA (reference sequence). This CDR3 is 15 amino acids long. The ends lost 3 bases at V and 3 bases at J; junction bases unmatched: 11. The CDR3 DNA reads TGCAGTGCTAGTACGCCTAGCGGAGGGGTCTACGAGCAGTACTTC. It translates to CSASTPSGGVYEQYF.

This clonotype has more than one count but fewer than ten. CDR3 bases: TGTGCTAGTGGTTTGGAGGGGGGGACTGAAGCTTTCTTT. As protein: CASGLEGGTEAFF. The chain links TRBV12-5 to TRBJ1-1; possibly TRBD1 for D (6 bases). V gave up 1 base and J gave up 5 bases, with 8 bases separating them. The length of the CDR3 is 13 residues. CDR1 and CDR2 (germline): LGHNT, FRNRAP.

This clonotype was picked up many times. This chain uses TRBV27 with TRBJ2-1; 8 bases line up with TRBD1. The V segment lost 2 bases and the J segment 2 bases; nucleotides outside the gene matches: 5. From germline, CDR1 is MNHEY and CDR2 SMNVEV (reference sequence). The CDR3 has 16 amino acids. DNA for the CDR3: TGTGCCAGCAGTTTAAGCCCGGGACAGGCCTACAATGAGCAGTTCTTC. Its translation: CASSLSPGQAYNEQFF.

The chain couples TRBV7-3 to TRBJ2-2; D might be TRBD1 (6 bases). Germline V gene sequence: CDR1 SGHTA, CDR2 FQGTGA. This CDR3 spans 15 amino acids. The V and J ends lost 4 bases and 0 bases respectively, with 9 bases between them. The chain's CDR3 is CASSYGQSNTGELFF. As DNA, the CDR3 is TGTGCCAGCAGCTACGGACAGTCGAACACCGGGGAGCTGTTTTTT.

This clonotype was seen at least ten times. The J gene is TRBJ1-1, the V gene TRBV28; perhaps TRBD1 as D (5 bases). This CDR3 is 14 amino acids long. Trimming stripped 6 bases from V and 8 bases from J, with 19 bases between. Per the germline V gene, CDR1 is MDHEN and CDR2 is SYDVKM. In DNA form, the CDR3 reads TGTGCCAGCAGCCTCGGGTACGGGGCCCCGGAAGCTTTCTTT. It encodes CASSLGYGAPEAFF.

This chain joins TRBV3-1 and TRBJ2-3; possibly TRBD2 for D (6 bases). The CDR3 length is 14 residues. V lost 4 bases, J lost 5 bases, and 13 bases lay in between. Germline V gene data show CDR1 as LGHDT and CDR2 as YNNKEL (reference sequence). Written as DNA, the CDR3 is TGTGCCAGCAGCCCTTCGGTGGGGGGAGATACGCAGTATTTT. Translation: CASSPSVGGDTQYF.